This T cell receptor (beta chain) originates from a study of Tregs in tolerant kidney transplant recipients (dated by TCRdb to about 2019). General notes on the study: Before combined kidney and bone marrow transplantation, this study identified donor-specific regulatory T cells using TCRbeta sequencing and then followed those same cells after transplant. The study at large found these results: For some patients, the PCR primers changed as time went on, which meant samples from those patients could not be compared with one another at the nucleotide level. Biological reproducibility was not examined directly, but technical replication error appeared to be minimal. Donor-specific Treg expansion was found to exceed global Treg expansion in tolerant patients, suggesting antigen-driven rather than nonspecific expansion. Expanding Tregs with activated donor B cells appeared to identify the most biologically relevant and donor-specific TCRbeta repertoire. The study was constrained by small patient numbers, and validation of the findings is required in larger populations and under other immunosuppression protocols.

Genomic DNA was extracted from sorted cells with the QIAGEN DNeasy Blood and Tissue Kit for TCRbeta CDR3 sequencing. High-throughput TCRbeta CDR3 sequencing, including PCR amplification with bias correction and internal controls, was performed commercially through immunoSEQ. The paper's processing steps were these. A unique productive TCRbeta sequence was defined by the CDR3 nucleotide sequence when primers matched, and otherwise by the CDR3 amino acid sequence together with the Vbeta and Jbeta genes. As a correction for sorting error, sequences shared between sorted populations at a frequency ratio of 2:1 or less were discarded, and the remaining shared sequences were assigned to the higher population. Donor-reactive sequences were defined as at least 5-fold expanded in CFSE-low cells versus unstimulated cells, with frequency of at least 0.01% in CFSE-low cells. Jensen-Shannon divergence, calculated on the top 100 TCRbeta sequences ranked by frequency, was used to quantify repertoire divergence. For any sample with multiple sequencing runs, sorting error was corrected in each run separately before the runs were pooled. TCRdb retrieved this table from immuneACCESS and kept in-frame rearrangements only. Not all clones are present; in checked studies, unresolved V genes account for under half, and no reason is known for the remainder. V and J calls and clone size are as listed in that table; D and trimming were resolved from the DNA. The table for this sample lists about 23,000 clones. Jointly, the top ten make up 3.5% to 5% of the sample.

Points on this clone: Which antigen it targets is not known. The read is 3 residues too short to cover the CDR3 end, so that end is filled in from the germline J gene.

Reading the label with the study, this specimen's time point is: 6 months after combined kidney and bone marrow transplant. Transplants used related donors with nonmyeloablative bone marrow transplantation; mixed chimerism was transient in the human trials. Thawed PBMCs were FACS-sorted into unstimulated Tregs (CD4+CD25+CD127-), CD4+ non-Tregs (CD4+CD25-), CD4 cells and CD8 cells. Several combined kidney and bone marrow transplant recipients from the ITN036ST trial were included as patients, and samples were available only from these trial subjects. Healthy control blood was processed to PBMCs with a Ficoll density gradient and then cryopreserved, whereas patient PBMCs were collected both before and after transplant. V sheds 0 bases and J sheds 0 bases, leaving 7 bases between their ends. Taken from cysteine to phenylalanine, the CDR3 has 16 residues. The DNA covers only part of the CDR3, 39 bases in frame from base 1. Via the germline V gene, CDR1 is SGHRS and CDR2 YFSETQ.

Sequences were derived from CD4+ T cells from blood (PBMCs), sampled 6 months after the transplant. The V and J genes are TRBV5-1 and TRBJ2-6; the D gene is unclear. The TCR originated in a human patient who received a combined kidney and bone marrow transplant. Because of the transplant, the T cells may be the graft donor's rather than the patient's own. The part of the CDR3 DNA that was read is TGCGCCAGCAGCTTGGAGGGCCGCTCTGGGGCCAACGTC. It specifies CASSLEGRSGANV. The entire CDR3 protein reads CASSLEGRSGANVLTF.